This paragraph reports one T cell receptor beta chain. This sample stems from a study of shared clonotypes between healthy human individuals. The table came from immunoSEQ multiplex PCR; TCRdb's copy has only in-frame clones and leaves some out. The table shows roughly 2.2 million clones, with 85% to 95% occurring only once. Germline V CDR1 and CDR2: KGHSH, LQKENI. Trimming took 3 bases from V and 3 from J, leaving 8 bases between them. The CDR3 has 13 residues. The clonotype originates from a man younger than 30 in good health. Some clones in this sample may be carry-over from other donors' samples. This chain joins TRBV18 and TRBJ1-1; possibly TRBD1 for D (6 bases). The sequenced sample was naive CD4+ T cells from PBMCs. Sample subset: CD45RA+ positively selected. The CDR3 bases are TGTGCCAGCTCACCCACAGGGCACACTGAAGCTTTCTTT. The encoded protein is CASSPTGHTEAFF.